Listed below are T cell receptor beta chains from one sample, sequenced in a study of blood T cell repertoires in COVID-19. Some clones are missing from TCRdb's copy, which holds only in-frame ones; the method was immunoSEQ multiplex PCR. The repertoire has 180,000 or so clones, around 87% of them found once; the top ten carry about 2.7%. Sequenced sample: peripheral blood. These receptors all come from a middle-aged man with active or convalescent COVID-19. The CDR3 runs from the conserved cysteine through the conserved F or W. Size is stated for part of the rows, as once, few or many counts, or as a class when the clone is expanded.

CASSVVVDRANYGYTF | TRBV7-9 | NA | TRBJ1-2
CASRSSGGGADTQYF | TRBV5-4 | once | TRBJ2-3
CASSRGTGGTGELFF | TRBV7-3 | few | TRBJ2-2
CASSQDPQGRGYGYTF | TRBV14 | NA | TRBJ1-2
CASSPMTGLNTEAFF | TRBV2 | NA | TRBJ1-1
CAISERDIDGYTF | TRBV10-3 | NA | TRBJ1-2
CASSFAGLAGNEQFF | TRBV5-4 | NA | TRBJ2-1
CASSLDNSYEQYF | TRBV5-1 | NA | TRBJ2-7
CASSPRGYPDTQYF | TRBV11-2 | once | TRBJ2-3
CASSQETHRVDRPQHF | TRBV3-1/TRBV3-2 | once | TRBJ1-5
CASSALRQGNNYGYTF | TRBV6-1 | NA | TRBJ1-2
CASSGTGVASYEQYF | TRBV5-4 | NA | TRBJ2-7
CASSSRVRAYGYTF | TRBV28 | once | TRBJ1-2
CASSQDLSDTGEETQYF | TRBV3-1/TRBV3-2 | NA | TRBJ2-5
CASGTGRTDTQYF | TRBV27 | once | TRBJ2-3
CASSEKQGTDTQYF | TRBV6-4 | NA | TRBJ2-3
CASSSSLAGETQYF | TRBV7-2 | NA | TRBJ2-5
CASSGSKQETQYF | TRBV19 | few | TRBJ2-5
CASSHPGTSSGANVLTF | TRBV4-3 | NA | TRBJ2-6
CASSTWTGGQETQYF | TRBV18 | NA | TRBJ2-5
CASSPTKHGTNYGYTF | TRBV7-8 | NA | TRBJ1-2
CASSLDGTVGNTIYF | TRBV7-2 | NA | TRBJ1-3
CASSILADNSPLHF | TRBV19 | NA | TRBJ1-6
CASSLAPNRGNNEQFF | TRBV5-1 | NA | TRBJ2-1
CASRGTGESNSPLHF | TRBV6-5 | NA | TRBJ1-6
CASSLASGVEQFF | TRBV7-9 | NA | TRBJ2-1
CASSWTGPGVDTQYF | TRBV14 | NA | TRBJ2-3
CASSPRLQTSGNTIYF | TRBV5-1 | NA | TRBJ1-3
CSAKRGQGQPQHF | TRBV29-1 | NA | TRBJ1-5
CASSVGSGGQETQYF | TRBV9 | NA | TRBJ2-5
CASSLGRDTGELFF | TRBV5-5 | NA | TRBJ2-2
CASSPSTEVLYGYTF | TRBV5-1 | NA | TRBJ1-2
CASNPTGEADTQYF | TRBV6-4 | once | TRBJ2-3
CASSRGMHEQYF | TRBV6-5 | NA | TRBJ2-7
CASSPGGNQPQHF | TRBV7-2 | few | TRBJ1-5
CAWGRKRSGNTIYF | TRBV30 | NA | TRBJ1-3
CASSQARQSPTDTQYF | TRBV4-3 | NA | TRBJ2-3
CASRNRGSNQPQHF | TRBV6-5 | NA | TRBJ1-5
CASSETSGGHTDTQYF | TRBV6-4 | NA | TRBJ2-3
CASSHGLAGQETQYF | TRBV5-5 | once | TRBJ2-5
CASDAGVAGELFF | TRBV2 | NA | TRBJ2-2
CASTLQGAGELFF | TRBV5-4 | NA | TRBJ2-2
CAVGASSGNTIYF | TRBV10-3 | few | TRBJ1-3
CASSVGAGRSTGELFF | TRBV9 | NA | TRBJ2-2
CASSLSGQLNTEAFF | TRBV5-1 | NA | TRBJ1-1
CASSQDPPGTGNEKLFF | TRBV4-1 | NA | TRBJ1-4
CAWSVKGVISSYNEQFF | TRBV30 | NA | TRBJ2-1
CASSLVPQTYEQYF | TRBV5-1 | NA | TRBJ2-7
CASSYDRAAETQYF | TRBV2 | NA | TRBJ2-5
CASSLRDRYSTEAFF | TRBV4-2 | NA | TRBJ1-1
CASSPAGTGGSGNTIYF | TRBV28 | NA | TRBJ1-3
CASDAGQAHYGYTF | TRBV2 | few | TRBJ1-2
CASSQTGGGYGYTF | TRBV14 | NA | TRBJ1-2
CASSESLAAYNEQFF | TRBV2 | NA | TRBJ2-1
CASSDGTGRRNEQFF | TRBV7-9 | NA | TRBJ2-1
CASRGQGSYNEQFF | TRBV2 | NA | TRBJ2-1
CASSMRGQGPYNEQFF | TRBV19 | NA | TRBJ2-1
CAINPGRDSYEQYF | TRBV10-3 | NA | TRBJ2-7
CASSLGGAGNTIYF | TRBV7-2 | NA | TRBJ1-3
CATSRTAPDTQYF | TRBV15 | NA | TRBJ2-3